This T cell receptor beta chain comes out of a study of T cells in localized non-small cell lung cancer (TCRdb year 2020). As for the study more broadly: Comparing tumors with uninvolved tumor-adjacent lungs, the study looked at the T cell repertoires of 200 to 250 patients with early-stage NSCLC. All 250 or so NSCLC patients in the cohort were treatment-naive and had localized lung tumors that were resected. Of the NSCLC patients, 120 to 150 were male and roughly 100 were female, and the mean age was about 69 years.

Concerning this clone: Its antigen is unknown. Per-nucleotide qualities are absent, and no much larger clonotype sits a single base away.

At diagnosis, tumor, uninvolved tumor-adjacent lung and peripheral blood were collected and then preserved as a mix of FFPE and fresh-frozen material. For TCR repertoire profiling, blood samples were analyzed in the form of peripheral blood mononuclear cells. The paper's findings and limits, for the study overall: Because the study design was exploratory, TCR variables were selected using unadjusted p-values without false-discovery rate correction. The highest T cell clonality was observed in uninvolved tumor-adjacent lung, where clonality exceeded that of tumor, suggesting that antigenic responses were more focused in uninvolved tumor-adjacent lung. Of the top 100 tumor clones, a median of roughly 60 were detected in paired uninvolved adjacent lung; around 27 were also among that lung's top 100. Because multi-region tumor sequencing was not performed, intratumor heterogeneity could not be ruled out. Higher T cell density in blood was associated with longer overall survival, whereas higher clonality in adjacent lung was associated with shorter survival.

The CDR3 spans 14 residues, from the cysteine through the phenylalanine. CDR3 DNA is the only sequence kept; it has 42 bases, read in frame from the first base. CDR1 and CDR2, looked up from the germline V gene, are MGHRA and YSYEKL. A distance of 14 bases separates the germline ends of V and J, which lose 7 bases and 2 bases respectively. TCR beta CDR3 regions were sequenced from DNA using the immunoSEQ Assay. The authors' analysis ran thus. T cell density was computed as TCR beta template counts normalized to usable DNA estimated by amplifying housekeeping genes. Richness was estimated with the preseqR package, extrapolating to 400,000 templates for PBMC samples and 120,000 templates for tissue samples. Clonality was taken to be one minus Pielou's evenness. Tissue-enriched TCRs were identified through differential abundance testing performed on productive amino-acid clonotypes, with a minimum total count of 5 and an alpha of 0.1. The Jaccard Index and the Morisita Overlap Index were used to measure how much the repertoires overlapped between compartments. TCR beta CDR3s were clustered by GLIPH together with public tetramer-defined viral CDR3s, and at least three viral sequences plus V-gene enrichment were required for viral motifs. Held by TCRdb, this immuneACCESS table contains in-frame sequences only and omits some clones. Under half of the omission traces to an unresolved V gene where checked; the cause of the rest is unknown. V and J calls and clone size come straight from that table; D and trimming were deduced from the DNA. For this sample the table gives about 51,000 clones, of which 65% to 90% were detected only once. The ten top clones hold 15% to 20% of the sample.

This specimen consisted of peripheral blood mononuclear cells, obtained before any cancer treatment. The chain is encoded by TRBV4-1 joined to TRBJ1-1; tentative D gene TRBD1, with 6 bases matching. This receptor was taken from a man between 40 and 70 years old with stage III lung adenocarcinoma. The nucleotide sequence reads as follows: TGCGCCAGCAAGGACAGTTTTGAAAACACTGAAGCTTTCTTT. Its translation is CASKDSFENTEAFF.